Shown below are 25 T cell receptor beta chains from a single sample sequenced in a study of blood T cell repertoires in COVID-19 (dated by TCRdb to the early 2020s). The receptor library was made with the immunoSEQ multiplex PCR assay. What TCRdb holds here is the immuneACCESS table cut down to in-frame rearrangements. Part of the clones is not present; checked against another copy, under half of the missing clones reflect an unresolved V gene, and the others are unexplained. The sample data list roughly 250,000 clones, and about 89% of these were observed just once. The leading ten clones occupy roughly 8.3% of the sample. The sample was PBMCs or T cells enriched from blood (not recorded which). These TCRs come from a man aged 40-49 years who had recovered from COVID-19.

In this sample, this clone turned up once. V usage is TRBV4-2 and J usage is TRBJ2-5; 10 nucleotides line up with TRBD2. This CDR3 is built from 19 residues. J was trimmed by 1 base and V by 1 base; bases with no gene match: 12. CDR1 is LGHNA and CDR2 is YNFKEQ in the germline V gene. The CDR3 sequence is CASSQGAGFGLAAQETQYF. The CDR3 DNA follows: TGTGCCAGCAGCCAAGGGGCCGGGTTTGGACTAGCGGCCCAAGAGACCCAGTACTTC.

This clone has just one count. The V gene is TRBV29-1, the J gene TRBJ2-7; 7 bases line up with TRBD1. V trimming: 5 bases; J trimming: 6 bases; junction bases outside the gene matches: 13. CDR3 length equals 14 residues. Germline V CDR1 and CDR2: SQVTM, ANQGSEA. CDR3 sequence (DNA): TGCAGCGTTTCTATAGGTGAGGGGGCGCGCGAGCAGTACTTC. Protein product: CSVSIGEGAREQYF.

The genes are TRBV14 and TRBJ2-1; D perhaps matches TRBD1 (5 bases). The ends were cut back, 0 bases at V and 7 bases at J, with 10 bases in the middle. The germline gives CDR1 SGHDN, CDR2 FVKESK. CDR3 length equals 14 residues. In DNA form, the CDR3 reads TGTGCCAGCAGCCAAGATTTAGGGGTTAATGAGCAGTTCTTC. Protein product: CASSQDLGVNEQFF.

CDR3 nucleotides: TGTGCCAGCAACCTGGGACAGTACTATGGCTACACCTTC. Its translation is CASNLGQYYGYTF. The chain couples TRBV5-6 to TRBJ1-2; the match to TRBD1 covers 7 bases. CDR1 and CDR2 from the germline V gene are SGHDT and YYEEEE. Trimming cost V 6 bases and J 3 bases; bases outside gene matches: 5. The CDR3 totals 13 residues.

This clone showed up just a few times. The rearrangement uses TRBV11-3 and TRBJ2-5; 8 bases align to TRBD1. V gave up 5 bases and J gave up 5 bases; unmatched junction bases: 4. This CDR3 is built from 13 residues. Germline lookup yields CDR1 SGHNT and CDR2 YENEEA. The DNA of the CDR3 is TGTGCCAGCAGCGGCCGGGACAGGGAGACCCAGTACTTC. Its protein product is CASSGRDRETQYF. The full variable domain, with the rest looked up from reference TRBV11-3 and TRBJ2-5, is EAGVVQSPRYKIIEKKQPVAFWCNPISGHNTLYWYLQNLGQGPELLIRYENEEAVDDSQLPKDRFSAERLKGVDSTLKIQPAELGDSAVYLCASSGRDRETQYFGPGTRLLVL.

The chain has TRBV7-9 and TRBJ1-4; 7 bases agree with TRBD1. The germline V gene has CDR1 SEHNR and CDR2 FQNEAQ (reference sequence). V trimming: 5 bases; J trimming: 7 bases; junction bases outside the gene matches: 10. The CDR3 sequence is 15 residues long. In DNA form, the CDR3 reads TGTGCCAGCAGCCCCCTTACAGGGGTCACTGAAAAACTGTTTTTT. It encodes CASSPLTGVTEKLFF.

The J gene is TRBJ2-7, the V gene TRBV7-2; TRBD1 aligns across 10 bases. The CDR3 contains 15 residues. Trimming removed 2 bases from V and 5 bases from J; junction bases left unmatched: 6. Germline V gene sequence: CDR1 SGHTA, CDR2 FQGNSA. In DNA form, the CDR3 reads TGTGCCAGCAGCTTATATGCGACAGGGGGCCACGAGCAGTACTTC. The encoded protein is CASSLYATGGHEQYF. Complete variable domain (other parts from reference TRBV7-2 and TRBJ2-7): GAGVSQSPSNKVTEKGKDVELRCDPISGHTALYWYRQSLGQGLEFLIYFQGNSAPDKSGLPSDRFSAERTGGSVSTLTIQRTQQEDSAVYLCASSLYATGGHEQYFGPGTRLTVT.

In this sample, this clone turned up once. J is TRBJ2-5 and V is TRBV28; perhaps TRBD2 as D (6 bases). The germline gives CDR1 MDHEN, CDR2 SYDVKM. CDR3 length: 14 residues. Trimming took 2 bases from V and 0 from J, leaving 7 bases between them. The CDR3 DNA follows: TGTGCCAGCAGTTTAGGGGGGAACCAAGAGACCCAGTACTTC. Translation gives CASSLGGNQETQYF.

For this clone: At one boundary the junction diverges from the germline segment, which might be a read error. CDR3 loop: CASSAGTGGETFF. CDR3 nucleotides: TGTGCCAGCAGTGCCGGGACAGGGGGTGAAACTTTCTTT. The chain joins TRBV6-2 or TRBV6-3 to TRBJ1-1; the match to TRBD1 covers 11 bases. The CDR3 is made up of 13 amino acids. Germline V gene data show CDR1 as MNHEY and CDR2 as SVGEGT.

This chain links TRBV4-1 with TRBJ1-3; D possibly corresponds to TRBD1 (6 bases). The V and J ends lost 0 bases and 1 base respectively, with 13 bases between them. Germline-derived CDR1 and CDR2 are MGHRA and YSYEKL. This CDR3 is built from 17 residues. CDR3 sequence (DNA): TGCGCCAGCAGCCAAGATATGCAGGGGTGGTCTGGAAACACCATATATTTT. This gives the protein CASSQDMQGWSGNTIYF.

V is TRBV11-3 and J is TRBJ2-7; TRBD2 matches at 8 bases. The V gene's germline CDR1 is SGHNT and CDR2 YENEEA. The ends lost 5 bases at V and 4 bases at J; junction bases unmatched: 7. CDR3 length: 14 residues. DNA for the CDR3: TGTGCCAGCAGCCACCAGCGGGGGAAGTACGAGCAGTACTTC. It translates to CASSHQRGKYEQYF.

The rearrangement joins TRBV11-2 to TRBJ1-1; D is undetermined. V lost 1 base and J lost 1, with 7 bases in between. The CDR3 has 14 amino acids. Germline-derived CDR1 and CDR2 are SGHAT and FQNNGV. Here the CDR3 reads CASSLVPENTEAFF. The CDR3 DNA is TGTGCCAGCAGCTTAGTTCCAGAGAACACTGAAGCTTTCTTT.

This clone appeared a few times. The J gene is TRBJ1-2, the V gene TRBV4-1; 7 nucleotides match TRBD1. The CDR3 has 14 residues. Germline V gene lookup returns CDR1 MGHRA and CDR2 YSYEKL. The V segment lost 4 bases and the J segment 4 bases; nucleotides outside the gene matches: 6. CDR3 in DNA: TGCGCCAGCAGCCCATTGGACAGGAGCTATGGCTACACCTTC. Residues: CASSPLDRSYGYTF.

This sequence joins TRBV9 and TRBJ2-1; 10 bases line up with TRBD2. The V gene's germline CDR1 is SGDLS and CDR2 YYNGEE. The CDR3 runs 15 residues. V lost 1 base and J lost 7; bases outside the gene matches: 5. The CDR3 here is CASSVLAGVVNEQFF. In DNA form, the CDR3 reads TGTGCCAGCAGCGTACTAGCGGGAGTGGTAAATGAGCAGTTCTTC.

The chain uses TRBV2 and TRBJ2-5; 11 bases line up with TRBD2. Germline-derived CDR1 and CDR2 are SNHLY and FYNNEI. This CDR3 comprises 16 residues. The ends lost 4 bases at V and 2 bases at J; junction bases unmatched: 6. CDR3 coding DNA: TGTGCCAGCAGTGGAAGACTAGCGGGGAGACAAGAGACCCAGTACTTC. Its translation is CASSGRLAGRQETQYF.

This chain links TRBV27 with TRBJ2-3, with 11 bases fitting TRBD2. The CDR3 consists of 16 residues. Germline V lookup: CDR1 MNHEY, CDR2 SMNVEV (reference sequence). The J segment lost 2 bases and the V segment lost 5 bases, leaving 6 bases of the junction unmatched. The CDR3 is CASSLLAGAPTDTQYF. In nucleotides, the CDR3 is TGTGCCAGCAGTCTACTAGCGGGAGCCCCCACAGATACGCAGTATTTT.

As DNA, the CDR3 is TGTGCCAGCACCCCGGCGGGGGACATCCCTTACGAGCAGTACTTC. Encoded protein: CASTPAGDIPYEQYF. The chain carries TRBV6-2 or TRBV6-3 and TRBJ2-7, with D maybe TRBD2 (7 bases). Trimming left V 7 bases short and J 4 bases short, with 20 bases between. This CDR3 is 15 amino acids long. Germline V lookup: CDR1 MNHEY, CDR2 SVGEGT.

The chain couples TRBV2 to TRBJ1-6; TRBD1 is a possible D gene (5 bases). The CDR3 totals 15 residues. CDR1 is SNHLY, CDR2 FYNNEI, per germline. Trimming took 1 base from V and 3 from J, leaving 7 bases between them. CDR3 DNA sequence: TGTGCCAGCAGTGAAGGACAGAACTATAATTCACCCCTCCACTTT. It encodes CASSEGQNYNSPLHF. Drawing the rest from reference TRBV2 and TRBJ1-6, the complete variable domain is EPEVTQTPSHQVTQMGQEVILRCVPISNHLYFYWYRQILGQKVEFLVSFYNNEISEKSEIFDDQFSVERPDGSNFTLKIRSTKLEDSAMYFCASSEGQNYNSPLHFGNGTRLTVT.

The CDR3, as DNA: TGTGCCAGCAGCTTAGAGAGGGTCCAAGAGACCCAGTACTTC. Translated: CASSLERVQETQYF. This chain connects TRBV7-8 to TRBJ2-5; D possibly corresponds to TRBD2 (5 bases). V was shortened by 1 base and J by 1 base, with 7 bases between the two germline ends. This CDR3 is 14 amino acids long. The germline V gene encodes CDR1 SGHVS and CDR2 FQNEAQ.

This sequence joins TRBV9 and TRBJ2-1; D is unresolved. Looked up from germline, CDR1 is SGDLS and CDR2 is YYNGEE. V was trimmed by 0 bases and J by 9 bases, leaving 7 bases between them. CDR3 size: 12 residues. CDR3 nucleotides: TGTGCCAGCAGCGTAGGGAGAGGTGAGCAGTTCTTC. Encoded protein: CASSVGRGEQFF.

CDR3 sequence reads: CASSYETGFQPQHF. The CDR3 coding sequence is TGTGCCAGTAGTTACGAAACAGGGTTTCAGCCCCAGCATTTT. The chain recombines TRBV19 with TRBJ1-5, with D possibly matching TRBD1 (6 bases). V shed 5 bases and J shed 6 bases, with 14 bases lying between them. Germline CDR1 LNHDA, CDR2 SQIVND (reference sequence). The CDR3 has 14 residues.

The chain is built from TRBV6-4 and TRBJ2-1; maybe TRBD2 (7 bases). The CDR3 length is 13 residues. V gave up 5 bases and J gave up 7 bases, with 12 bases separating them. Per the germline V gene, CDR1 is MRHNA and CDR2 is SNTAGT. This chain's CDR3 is CASSPQGGNEQFF. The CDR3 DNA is TGTGCCAGCAGTCCACAGGGAGGGAATGAGCAGTTCTTC.

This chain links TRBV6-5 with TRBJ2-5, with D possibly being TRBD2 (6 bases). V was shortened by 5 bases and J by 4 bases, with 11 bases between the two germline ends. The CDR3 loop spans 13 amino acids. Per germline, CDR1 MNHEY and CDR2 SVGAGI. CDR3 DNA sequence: TGTGCCAGCAGTAGGGAGGTTAGAGAGACCCAGTACTTC. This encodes CASSREVRETQYF.

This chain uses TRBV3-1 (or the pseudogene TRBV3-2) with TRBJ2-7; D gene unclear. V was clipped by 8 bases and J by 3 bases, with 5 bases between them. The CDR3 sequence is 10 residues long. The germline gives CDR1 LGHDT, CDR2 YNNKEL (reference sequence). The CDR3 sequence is CASSGYEQYF. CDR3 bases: TGTGCCAGCTCAGGCTACGAGCAGTACTTC.

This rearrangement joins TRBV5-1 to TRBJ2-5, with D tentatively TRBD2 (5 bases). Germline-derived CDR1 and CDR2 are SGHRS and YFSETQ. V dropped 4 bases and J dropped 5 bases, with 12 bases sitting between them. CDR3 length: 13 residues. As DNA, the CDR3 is TGCGCCAGCAGCAGCGGTTCGGCGGAGACCCAGTACTTC. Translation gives CASSSGSAETQYF.